The rows below give T cell receptor beta chains drawn from one sample of a study of T cells in Graves' hyperthyroidism and ophthalmopathy. From the multiplex PCR reads, TCRdb called clonotypes with MiXCR, one entry per CDR3 protein. Of hundreds of thousands of distinct CDR3 sequences detected, 20% appear once; the ten largest clones hold approximately 50%. Sequenced material: blood. These receptors were obtained from a man aged 35 to 55 with Graves' ophthalmopathy. Each CDR3 is given with its conserved first and last residue. A D gene is named only where the DNA matches it firmly. The size of a clone is reported for some rows only, either as once, few or many, or as a class for expanded clones.

TRBJ2-7 | NA | TRBV28 | TRBD1 | CAASGTGVHEQYF
TRBJ2-1 | many | TRBV6-1 | NA | CASRYNEQFF
TRBJ1-2 | NA | TRBV20-1 | TRBD1 | CSARAGTGLYYGYTF
TRBJ2-6 | few | TRBV7-6 | NA | CASSLGSPRSGANVLTF
TRBJ2-5 | NA | TRBV10-3 | NA | CAIRQDPQETQYF
TRBJ2-3 | many | TRBV20-1 | NA | CSSPVAFATDTQYF
TRBJ1-4 | many | TRBV2 | NA | CASIRGSANEKLFF
TRBJ2-1 | NA | TRBV5-6 | NA | CASSLRRISEQFF
TRBJ2-7 | NA | TRBV7-8 | NA | CASSLTFETGADF
TRBJ2-7 | many | TRBV7-8 | NA | CASSSTAGENYEQYF
TRBJ2-1 | many | TRBV7-2 | NA | CASSLQAVLSYNEQFF
TRBJ2-3 | many | TRBV20-1 | TRBD2 | CSAGLAGTDTQYF
TRBJ2-2 | NA | TRBV19 | TRBD2 | CASSSRLAGAPRGELFF
TRBJ2-7 | NA | TRBV20-1 | NA | CSARDGGASYEQYF
TRBJ1-1 | few | TRBV28 | NA | CASSLLHSLMGGTEAFF
TRBJ2-7 | few | TRBV11-2 | TRBD1 | CASSLAGQGSYEQYF
TRBJ1-1 | few | TRBV18 | NA | CASSPERYTEAFF
TRBJ1-1 | many | TRBV11-2 | NA | CASSHLPARNTEAFF
TRBJ2-7 | few | TRBV6-1 | NA | CATRGTLTYEQYF
TRBJ2-5 | few | TRBV12-3/TRBV12-4 | TRBD2 | CASRLAAQETQYF
TRBJ1-6 | NA | TRBV20-1 | NA | CSARDTQSSYNSPLHF
TRBJ2-1 | many | TRBV20-1 | TRBD2 | CSARDSGGRDEQFF
TRBJ1-1 | many | TRBV12-3/TRBV12-4 | NA | CASSPMFLVNTEAFF
TRBJ1-5 | NA | TRBV6-1 | NA | CASSEWPGRDNQPQHF